The 7 T cell receptor beta chains listed next were all sequenced from one sample in a study of blood T cell repertoires in COVID-19. The protocol was immunoSEQ multiplex PCR, while the TCRdb copy is restricted to in-frame clones and leaves out a portion. The sample lists some 420,000 clones, around 89% occurring once. Sequenced sample: PBMCs or T cells enriched from blood (not recorded which). The receptors here all came from a man under 40 who had recovered from COVID-19.

J is TRBJ1-1 and V is TRBV7-9; D is perhaps TRBD1 (6 bases). The CDR3 totals 11 residues. Germline CDR1 SEHNR, CDR2 FQNEAQ (reference sequence). The CDR3 DNA is TGTGTAGGGGACACAAACACTGAAGCTTTCTTT. Translating it yields CVGDTNTEAFF.

V usage is TRBV11-1 and J usage is TRBJ2-7, with TRBD1 identical over 10 bases. CDR3 length equals 16 residues. With 5 bases clipped from V and 5 bases from J, the junction kept 12 bases outside the gene matches. CDR1 is SGHAT and CDR2 is FQDESV in the germline V gene (reference sequence). The CDR3 is CASSPRGQGLRNEQYF. The CDR3 DNA sequence: TGTGCCAGCAGCCCACGGGGACAGGGGTTGCGGAACGAGCAGTACTTC.

This sequence joins TRBV13 and TRBJ2-2; no reliable D call. The CDR3 spans 14 residues. Between the trimmed V and J ends, which lost 7 bases and 2 bases, there was a span of 11 bases. Germline V gives CDR1 PRHDT, CDR2 FYEKMQ (reference sequence). The CDR3 loop reads CASKSGVNTGELFF. CDR3 bases: TGTGCCAGCAAGAGTGGAGTAAACACCGGGGAGCTGTTTTTT.

The chain uses TRBV25-1 and TRBJ1-1; 8 bases fit TRBD1. This CDR3 spans 13 amino acids. V shed 9 bases, J shed 1 base, and the junction held 4 bases outside the gene matches. The germline CDR1 and CDR2 sequences are MGHDK and SYGVNS. The CDR3 coding sequence is TGTGCCAGTAAAGGACAGGGGAACACTGAAGCTTTCTTT. It is translated as CASKGQGNTEAFF. The variable domain in full, completed from reference TRBV25-1 and TRBJ1-1, reads EADIYQTPRYLVIGTGKKITLECSQTMGHDKMYWYQQDPGMELHLIHYSYGVNSTEKGDLSSESTVSRIRTEHFPLTLESARPSHTSQYLCASKGQGNTEAFFGQGTRLTVV.

The rearrangement joins TRBV18 to TRBJ2-5, with TRBD1 matching 11 bases. The germline V gene has CDR1 KGHSH and CDR2 LQKENI. This CDR3 has 16 residues. V was clipped by 5 bases and J by 2 bases; unmatched bases: 7. CDR3 nucleotide sequence: TGTGCCAGCTCAGTGCCGGGACAGGGGGTACAAGAGACCCAGTACTTC. As protein: CASSVPGQGVQETQYF.

This sequence joins TRBV28 and TRBJ2-3, with 7 bases lining up with TRBD2. V was clipped by 6 bases and J by 2 bases; unmatched bases: 5. The CDR3 has 14 amino acids. Germline V gene lookup returns CDR1 MDHEN and CDR2 SYDVKM. The CDR3 DNA is TGTGCCAGCAGCCGTAGCGGGCCCACAGATACGCAGTATTTT. It yields the protein CASSRSGPTDTQYF.

V usage is TRBV5-4 and J usage is TRBJ2-5, with TRBD2 matching 7 bases. The CDR3 loop spans 14 amino acids. In germline, CDR1 is SGHNT, CDR2 YYREEE (reference sequence). V lost 4 bases, J lost 2 bases, and 5 bases stayed unmatched. The CDR3 protein is CASSPGGGQETQYF. The DNA of the CDR3 is TGTGCCAGCAGCCCGGGGGGAGGACAAGAGACCCAGTACTTC.